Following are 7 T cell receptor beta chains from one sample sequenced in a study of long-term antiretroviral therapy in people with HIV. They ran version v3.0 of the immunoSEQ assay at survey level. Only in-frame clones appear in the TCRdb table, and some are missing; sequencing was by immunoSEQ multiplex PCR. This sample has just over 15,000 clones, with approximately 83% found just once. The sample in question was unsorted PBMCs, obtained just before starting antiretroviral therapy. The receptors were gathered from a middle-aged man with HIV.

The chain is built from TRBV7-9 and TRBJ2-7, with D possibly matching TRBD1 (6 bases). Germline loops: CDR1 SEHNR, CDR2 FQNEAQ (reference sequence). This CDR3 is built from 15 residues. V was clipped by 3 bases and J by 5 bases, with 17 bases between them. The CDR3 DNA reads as TGTGCCAGCAGCTTCGGTGGGGGCCACCCTGACGAGCAGTACTTC. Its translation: CASSFGGGHPDEQYF.

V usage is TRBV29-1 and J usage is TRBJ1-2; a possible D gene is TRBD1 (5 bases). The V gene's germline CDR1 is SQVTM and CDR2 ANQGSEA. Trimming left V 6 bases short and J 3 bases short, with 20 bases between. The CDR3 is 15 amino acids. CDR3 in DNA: TGCAGCGTGAACTTCAACCGGGGGGGGGACTATGGCTACACCTTC. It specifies CSVNFNRGGDYGYTF.

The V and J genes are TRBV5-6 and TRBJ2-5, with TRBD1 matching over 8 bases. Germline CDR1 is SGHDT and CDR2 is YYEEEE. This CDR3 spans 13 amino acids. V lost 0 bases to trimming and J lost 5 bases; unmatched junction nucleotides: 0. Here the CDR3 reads CASSLGQGETQYF. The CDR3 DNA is TGTGCCAGCAGCTTGGGACAGGGGGAGACCCAGTACTTC.

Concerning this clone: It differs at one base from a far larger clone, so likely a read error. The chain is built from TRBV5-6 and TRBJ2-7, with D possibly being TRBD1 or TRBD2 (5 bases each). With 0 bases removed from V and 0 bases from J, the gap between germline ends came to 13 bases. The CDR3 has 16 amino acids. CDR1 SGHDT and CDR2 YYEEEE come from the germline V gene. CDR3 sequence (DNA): TGTGCCAGCAGCTTGGACACTGGGACGGCCTCCTACGAGCAGTACTTC. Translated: CASSLDTGTASYEQYF.

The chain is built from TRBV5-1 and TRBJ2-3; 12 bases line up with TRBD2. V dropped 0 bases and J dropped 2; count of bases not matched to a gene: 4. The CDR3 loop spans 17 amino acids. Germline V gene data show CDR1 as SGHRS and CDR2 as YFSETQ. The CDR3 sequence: CASSLAPSGGDTDTQYF. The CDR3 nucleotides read TGCGCCAGCAGCTTGGCACCTAGCGGGGGGGACACAGATACGCAGTATTTT.

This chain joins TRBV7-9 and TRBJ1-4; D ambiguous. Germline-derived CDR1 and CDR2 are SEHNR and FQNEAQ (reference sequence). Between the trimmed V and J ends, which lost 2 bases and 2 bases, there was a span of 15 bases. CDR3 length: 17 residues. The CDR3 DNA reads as TGTGCCAGCAGCTTAACGGTACAAGGGTACACTAATGAAAAACTGTTTTTT. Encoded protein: CASSLTVQGYTNEKLFF. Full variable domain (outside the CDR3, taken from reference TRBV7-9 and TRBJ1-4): DTGVSQNPRHKITKRGQNVTFRCDPISEHNRLYWYRQTLGQGPEFLTYFQNEAQLEKSRLLSDRFSAERPKGSFSTLEIQRTEQGDSAMYLCASSLTVQGYTNEKLFFGSGTQLSVL.

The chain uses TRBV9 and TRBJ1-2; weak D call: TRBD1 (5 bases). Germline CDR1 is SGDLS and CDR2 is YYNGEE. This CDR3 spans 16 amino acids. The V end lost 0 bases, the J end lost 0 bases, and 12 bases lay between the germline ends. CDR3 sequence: CASSVEAQAPNYGYTF. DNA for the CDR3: TGTGCCAGCAGCGTAGAAGCACAGGCTCCTAACTATGGCTACACCTTC.